Here is one T cell receptor beta chain with its context. Its cognate antigen is unknown. Every donor gave ten milliliters of peripheral blood. This sample is part of a study of blood T cells in healthy people across ages. In the study overall: Every two T cells gave about one barcoded beta molecule via template switching.

Next came a second PCR, run for about 7 to 12 cycles, which used a sample-barcoded 5' primer along with a J-beta primer mix. TCRdb recomputed calls from the 5' RACE reads with MiXCR, one row per CDR3 protein. The sample includes hundreds of thousands of distinct CDR3 sequences, roughly 50% seen only once; the top ten take approximately 23%. CDR1 is SGHVS, CDR2 FQNEAQ, per germline. Trimming removed 7 bases from V and 4 bases from J, with 15 bases in between. The CDR3 sequence is 14 residues long. Study results and caveats: Roughly linear age-related decline in beta diversity appeared, significant by age roughly 40.

What was sequenced was blood. The receptor was derived from a man aged 25 to 45 in good health. The chain employs TRBV7-8 and TRBJ2-3; D not certain. DNA of the CDR3: TGTGCCAGCAATCTGATGAGGTCCGCAGATACGCAGTATTTT. This codes for CASNLMRSADTQYF. Together with reference TRBV7-8 and TRBJ2-3, the CDR3 gives the full variable domain: GAGVSQSPRYKVAKRGQDVALRCDPISGHVSLFWYQQALGQGPEFLTYFQNEAQLDKSGLPSDRFFAERPEGSVSTLKIQRTQQEDSAVYLCASNLMRSADTQYFGPGTRLTVL.